These T cell receptor beta chains were read from a single sample in a study of T-cell memory formation after mild COVID-19. MiXCR, run by TCRdb on the 5' RACE reads, gives a single entry per CDR3 protein. The sample consists of around 440,000 distinct CDR3 sequences, roughly 18% of them appearing once. Material for sequencing was PBMCs or a T cell subset sorted from them (not recorded which). Receptor source: an adult woman who had mild COVID-19 (a few samples of this study predate the infection). Cell type and time point are not known. Both conserved end residues are part of each CDR3. Fields, in order: V gene, D gene, J gene, clone size, CDR3 length, CDR3 DNA, CDR3 protein. D genes are given only for firm matches. Clone size, where shown, is once, few, many, or a class for clones that have expanded.

TRBV19	TRBD1	TRBJ2-1	few	16	TGTGCCAGTAGTAGCCTACGACAGGGAGCCTACAATGAGCAGTTCTTC	CASSSLRQGAYNEQFF
TRBV18	TRBD2	TRBJ2-7	NA	16	TGTGCCAGCTCACCGCGGGGACTAGCGGGTTACTACGAGCAGTACTTC	CASSPRGLAGYYEQYF
TRBV2	NA	TRBJ1-2	few	15	TGTGCCAGCAGTGTGAGGGTGGGGTATGGCTATGGCTACACCTTC	CASSVRVGYGYGYTF
TRBV20-1	NA	TRBJ2-3	few	11	TGCAGTGCTAGCCCCGCCCTAGCGCAGTATTTT	CSASPALAQYF
TRBV4-2	NA	TRBJ2-6	few	18	TGTGCCAGCAGCCAAGAATTCACGGGATACTCTGGGGCCAACGTCCTGACTTTC	CASSQEFTGYSGANVLTF
TRBV6-5	TRBD1	TRBJ1-2	NA	13	TGTGCCAGCAGTTTAGCGACAGGGTTCGGCTACACCTTC	CASSLATGFGYTF
TRBV5-1	NA	TRBJ2-5	few	17	TGCGCCAGCAGCTTGGTACCAGGGCGGGGATTACAAGAGACCCAGTACTTC	CASSLVPGRGLQETQYF
TRBV20-1	TRBD2	TRBJ2-1	few	15	TGCAGTGCTAGATTAGCGGGGGGCCGGTACAATGAGCAGTTCTTC	CSARLAGGRYNEQFF
TRBV20-1	NA	TRBJ2-7	NA	17	TGCAGTGCTAGACCTAACCCTCGAGCGGGTCTCTCCTACGAGCAGTACTTC	CSARPNPRAGLSYEQYF
TRBV29-1	NA	TRBJ2-2	many	15	TGCAGCGTTGAAGTGCGCGGGGCAGGAACCGGGGAGCTGTTTTTT	CSVEVRGAGTGELFF
TRBV19	NA	TRBJ1-2	few	13	TGTGCCAGTAGTGAGGACGGGCTGCGGGGCTACACCTTC	CASSEDGLRGYTF